The 14 T cell receptor beta chains presented below share a single source sample, sequenced in a study of vaccination and CD4 T cells after COVID-19. For these TCRs, the target antigens are not known. The treatment is: roughly 10-day PBMC culture with coronavirus spike peptide pools or control peptides (ViraFEST assay). CD4+ T cells that had been cultured provided DNA sequenced with the Oncomine TCR Beta short-read assay. Each CDR3 protein gets one entry after TCRdb re-called the PCR reads with MiXCR. The sample includes 13,000 or so distinct CDR3 sequences, 35% to 55% seen only once; the top ten take over 12%. The sequencing input was CD4+ T cells from blood, cultured in vitro. These receptor sequences come from a human donor who had recovered from COVID-19.

The chain has TRBV6-1 and TRBJ1-1, with D possibly TRBD1 on 5 matching bases. Germline CDR1 and CDR2: MNHNS and SASEGT. The CDR3 contains 13 residues. The V gene lost 3 bases and the J gene lost 8 bases, with 13 bases spanning the gap. The CDR3 nucleotides are TGTGCCAGCAGTGAGACCCGCTCAGGGGAAGCTTTCTTT. Its protein is CASSETRSGEAFF.

V gene TRBV5-1 combines with J gene TRBJ2-3; D call uncertain. V was pared by 0 bases and J by 0 bases, with 11 bases between. Germline lookup yields CDR1 SGHRS and CDR2 YFSETQ. CDR3 size: 16 residues. The CDR3 reads CASSLGLERSTDTQYF. Here the CDR3 DNA reads TGCGCCAGCAGCTTGGGGTTGGAGCGTAGCACAGATACGCAGTATTTT.

CDR3 protein: CASSLRYVREQYF. The CDR3, as DNA: TGTGCCAGCAGCTTGAGGTATGTTCGGGAGCAGTACTTC. The V and J genes are TRBV11-3 and TRBJ2-7; D not resolved. Germline-derived CDR1 and CDR2 are SGHNT and YENEEA. V lost 3 bases to trimming and J lost 7 bases, with 13 bases between them. The CDR3 consists of 13 residues.

The chain has TRBV19 and TRBJ1-2, with D possibly being TRBD1 (5 bases). The CDR3 has 14 amino acids. V gave up 4 bases and J gave up 4 bases, with 13 bases separating them. Germline V lookup: CDR1 LNHDA, CDR2 SQIVND (reference sequence). The CDR3 spells CASSNWGVGYGYTF. CDR3 coding DNA: TGTGCCAGTAGTAATTGGGGCGTTGGCTATGGCTACACCTTC.

This clonotype was seen a handful of times. This chain joins TRBV2 and TRBJ2-5; D remains ambiguous. Germline V gives CDR1 SNHLY, CDR2 FYNNEI. This CDR3 comprises 10 residues. Between the trimmed V and J ends, which lost 5 bases and 5 bases, there was a span of 3 bases. CDR3 sequence (DNA): TGTGCCAGCAGTTGGGAGACCCAGTACTTC. It is translated as CASSWETQYF.

V gene TRBV30 combines with J gene TRBJ2-3; D is perhaps TRBD2 (6 bases). CDR1 is GTSNPN and CDR2 is SVGIG in the germline V gene (reference sequence). The CDR3 sequence is 14 residues long. V was shortened by 4 bases and J by 6 bases, with 17 bases between the two germline ends. CDR3 sequence reads: CAWTPLGGEDTQYF. The CDR3 nucleotides are TGTGCCTGGACTCCTCTGGGGGGAGAGGATACGCAGTATTTT.

In this sample, this clonotype turned up a few times. V and J are TRBV6-1 and TRBJ2-7, with a tentative D call TRBD2 (6 bases). CDR3 length: 17 amino acids. The germline gives CDR1 MNHNS, CDR2 SASEGT. V was shortened by 6 bases and J by 2 bases, with 23 bases between the two germline ends. CDR3 sequence reads: CASRGYTGVRNPYEQYF. The CDR3 DNA sequence: TGTGCCAGCAGGGGGTATACGGGGGTTCGGAATCCCTACGAGCAGTACTTC.

The chain joins TRBV12-3 or TRBV12-4 to TRBJ2-2; D ambiguous. CDR3 length equals 13 residues. The V gene lost 7 bases and the J gene lost 4 bases, with 10 bases spanning the gap. DNA for the CDR3: TGTGCCAGCACTAGTCGGGTCACCGGGGAGCTGTTTTTT. Translation: CASTSRVTGELFF.

The V gene is TRBV3-1, the J gene TRBJ2-3, with 12 bases identical to TRBD2. This CDR3 is 15 amino acids long. V shed 4 bases, J shed 6 bases, and the junction held 5 bases outside the gene matches. The germline CDR1 and CDR2 sequences are LGHDT and YNNKEL (reference sequence). The CDR3, as DNA: TGTGCCAGCAGCCCACTAGCGGGGGGTTTTGATACGCAGTATTTT. Its protein product is CASSPLAGGFDTQYF.

This clonotype was recorded a few times. This chain joins TRBV5-4 and TRBJ2-3, with D possibly matching TRBD1 (5 bases). The CDR3 extends over 13 amino acids. V was cut by 2 bases and J by 5 bases, with 9 bases left in between. CDR1 and CDR2 from the germline V gene are SGHNT and YYREEE (reference sequence). CDR3 amino acids: CASSFQGRDTQYF. The DNA for the CDR3 is TGTGCCAGCAGCTTCCAGGGCCGAGATACGCAGTATTTT. Using reference TRBV5-4 and TRBJ2-3 for the parts outside the CDR3, the full variable domain is ETGVTQSPTHLIKTRGQQVTLRCSSQSGHNTVSWYQQALGQGPQFIFQYYREEENGRGNFPPRFSGLQFPNYSSELNVNALELDDSALYLCASSFQGRDTQYFGPGTRLTVL.

This clonotype has just a few counts. The V gene is TRBV5-1, the J gene TRBJ1-1; TRBD1 might be the D (5 bases). The CDR3 spans 15 residues. Trimming left V 1 base short and J 4 bases short, with 14 bases between. Germline CDR1 reads SGHRS; CDR2 reads YFSETQ. CDR3 residues: CASSLLGAQGTEAFF. CDR3 nucleotides: TGCGCCAGCAGCTTGCTAGGGGCCCAGGGCACTGAAGCTTTCTTT.

Only a few counts were recorded for this clonotype. The chain has TRBV7-9 and TRBJ1-3, with no clear D. Germline V gene lookup returns CDR1 SEHNR and CDR2 FQNEAQ (reference sequence). V was clipped by 5 bases and J by 0 bases, with 11 bases between them. This CDR3 region has 15 residues. In DNA, the CDR3 is TGTGCCAGCAGCCCACACGAGAGCTCTGGAAACACCATATATTTT. This sequence encodes CASSPHESSGNTIYF.

The CDR3 protein is CSVYRRGYEKLFF. Here the CDR3 DNA reads TGCAGCGTGTACAGGAGGGGGTATGAAAAACTGTTTTTT. This chain joins TRBV29-1 and TRBJ1-4, with D possibly TRBD1 on 6 matching bases. Germline V lookup: CDR1 SQVTM, CDR2 ANQGSEA. The CDR3 runs to 13 residues. V was pared by 6 bases and J by 6 bases, with 14 bases between.

The gene calls are TRBV20-1 and TRBJ1-3; D unclear. CDR3 size: 14 residues. Germline CDR1 DFQATT, CDR2 SNEGSKA (reference sequence). The V end was cut by 0 bases, the J end by 0 bases, with 6 bases between. The CDR3, as DNA: TGCAGTGCTAGAGATCAGGACTCTGGAAACACCATATATTTT. Encoded protein: CSARDQDSGNTIYF.